This TCR beta chain was sequenced for a study of blood T cell repertoires in COVID-19. Study in general: Sources were T cells, B-cell-depleted T cells, or PBMCs; the material itself was cDNA or gDNA.

Per the authors' pipeline: Amplified reference gene primers provided the basis for estimating nucleated cell counts. TCRdb's copy holds only in-frame clones and misses some; the assay was immunoSEQ multiplex PCR. V, J and clone size reflect that table, while D and trimming were determined from the DNA. There are approximately 260,000 clones in the sample; over 75% occur only once, and around 9.2% lies in the top ten. This TCR was sampled from a human donor in a cohort sampled during active COVID-19. The specimen was peripheral blood.

The CDR3 spells CASSDRLLGSTDTQYF. The CDR3 DNA sequence: TGTGCCAGTAGTGACAGACTGCTGGGTAGCACAGATACGCAGTATTTT. The genes are TRBV19 and TRBJ2-3, with TRBD1 as a possible D gene (5 bases). CDR1 is LNHDA and CDR2 is SQIVND in the germline V gene (reference sequence). V was clipped by 5 bases and J by 0 bases, with 15 bases between them. This CDR3 has 16 amino acids.